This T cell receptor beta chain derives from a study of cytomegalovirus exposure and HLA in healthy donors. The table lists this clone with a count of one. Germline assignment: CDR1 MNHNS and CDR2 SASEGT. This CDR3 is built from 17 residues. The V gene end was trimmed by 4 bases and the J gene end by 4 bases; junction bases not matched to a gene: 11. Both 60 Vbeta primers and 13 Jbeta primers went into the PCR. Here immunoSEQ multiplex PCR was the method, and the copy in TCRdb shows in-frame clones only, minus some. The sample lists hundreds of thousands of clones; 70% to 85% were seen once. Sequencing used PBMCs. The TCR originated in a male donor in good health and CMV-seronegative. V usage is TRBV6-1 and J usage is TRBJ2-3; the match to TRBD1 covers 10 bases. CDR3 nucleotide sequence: TGTGCCAGCAGTGCGTTATCTAGAGGGACAGGGGCAGATACGCAGTATTTT. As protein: CASSALSRGTGADTQYF.